What follows are 18 T cell receptor beta chains derived from one specimen sequenced in a study of T cell changes during pregnancy in multiple sclerosis. The method was immunoSEQ multiplex PCR; TCRdb's version includes in-frame clones alone and lacks a portion of them. The sample has roughly 71,000 clones, around nine tenths seen once; the top ten hold 1.6%. The sample was peripheral blood, taken in the first trimester of pregnancy. The receptors were gathered from a female donor in good health, enrolled as a control in a pregnancy study.

This chain links TRBV28 with TRBJ2-1; D call uncertain. The germline CDR1 and CDR2 sequences are MDHEN and SYDVKM. The CDR3 loop spans 15 amino acids. Trimming removed 5 bases from V and 0 bases from J, with 11 bases in between. This CDR3 reads CASSRAQSSYNEQFF. The CDR3 nucleotides are TGTGCCAGCAGTCGCGCTCAAAGCTCCTACAATGAGCAGTTCTTC.

The chain employs TRBV18 and TRBJ2-7; the D is unclear. V dropped 0 bases and J dropped 1 base, with 7 bases sitting between them. Germline assignment: CDR1 KGHSH and CDR2 LQKENI. The CDR3 loop spans 14 amino acids. Here the CDR3 DNA reads TGTGCCAGCTCACCACCGTCCGGTTCCTACGAGCAGTACTTC. It encodes CASSPPSGSYEQYF.

The chain is built from TRBV5-1 and TRBJ1-4, with a weak D call TRBD1 (5 bases). Looked up from germline, CDR1 is SGHRS and CDR2 is YFSETQ. V lost 2 bases to trimming and J lost 8 bases, with 13 bases between them. The CDR3 contains 14 residues. CDR3 DNA sequence: TGCGCCAGCAGCTTTTTAGGCGGGGACGAAAAACTGTTTTTT. Translated: CASSFLGGDEKLFF.

V is TRBV28 and J is TRBJ2-7; a possible D gene is TRBD1 (6 bases). CDR1 and CDR2 (germline): MDHEN, SYDVKM. This CDR3 is 13 amino acids long. The V and J ends lost 6 bases and 5 bases respectively, with 14 bases between them. The CDR3 DNA sequence: TGTGCCAGCAGACTGGACAGTCCCCACGAGCAGTACTTC. This codes for CASRLDSPHEQYF.

This clone was picked up one time. CDR3 coding DNA: TGTGCCAGCAGCTTAGGACTAGCGGGAGGTTTTGAGCAGTTCTTC. Encoded protein: CASSLGLAGGFEQFF. The chain links TRBV11-2 to TRBJ2-1; the match to TRBD2 covers 13 bases. With 1 base clipped from V and 9 bases from J, the junction kept 3 bases outside the gene matches. The germline gives CDR1 SGHAT, CDR2 FQNNGV. The length of the CDR3 is 15 residues.

CDR3 bases: TGTGCCAGTAGTATTAGACTGGTAGTTGGGAATGAGCAGTTCTTC. Translated: CASSIRLVVGNEQFF. The chain has TRBV19 and TRBJ2-1; D is ambiguous. The CDR3 has 15 amino acids. The germline V and J ends were trimmed by 3 bases and 7 bases, with 16 bases remaining between them. The germline gives CDR1 LNHDA, CDR2 SQIVND (reference sequence).

V is TRBV27 and J is TRBJ2-1, with D possibly matching TRBD2 (7 bases). The CDR3 covers 15 residues. CDR1 is MNHEY and CDR2 is SMNVEV in the germline V gene (reference sequence). V lost 10 bases and J 4 bases, leaving 20 bases between the germline ends. The CDR3 DNA is TGTGCCACCCGAAGGGGGGGAGAGCTTTACAATGAGCAGTTCTTC. Protein sequence: CATRRGGELYNEQFF.

The chain joins TRBV4-1 to TRBJ2-7; 9 nucleotides agree with TRBD2. Germline CDR1 reads MGHRA; CDR2 reads YSYEKL. J lost 4 bases, V lost 3 bases, and 4 bases had no gene match. The CDR3 sequence is 14 residues long. CDR3 region: CASSQGSGSYEQYF. The DNA of the CDR3 is TGCGCCAGCAGCCAGGGTAGCGGGAGTTACGAGCAGTACTTC.

The chain uses TRBV18 and TRBJ2-7; TRBD1 agrees at 7 bases. The CDR3 runs 15 residues. The germline V gene encodes CDR1 KGHSH and CDR2 LQKENI. V shed 6 bases, J shed 4 bases, and the junction held 12 bases outside the gene matches. The CDR3 loop is CASSPPGRQGYEQYF. CDR3 sequence (DNA): TGTGCCAGCTCGCCGCCGGGAAGACAGGGATACGAGCAGTACTTC.

The chain has TRBV19 and TRBJ1-2; 8 bases are a match to TRBD1. J was trimmed by 8 bases and V by 5 bases; bases with no gene match: 19. The CDR3 runs 17 residues. The germline gives CDR1 LNHDA, CDR2 SQIVND (reference sequence). The CDR3 is CASSWVGDRGASLGYTF. CDR3 sequence (DNA): TGTGCCAGTAGTTGGGTTGGAGACAGGGGCGCTAGCTTGGGCTACACCTTC.

The rearrangement links TRBV4-1 to TRBJ1-5; a weak D match, TRBD1 (6 bases). Trimming left V 2 bases short and J 2 bases short, with 7 bases between. Germline V gene data show CDR1 as MGHRA and CDR2 as YSYEKL. This CDR3 spans 14 amino acids. CDR3 sequence: CASSQRQGNQPQHF. CDR3 sequence (DNA): TGCGCCAGCAGCCAACGACAGGGCAATCAGCCCCAGCATTTT.

The chain couples TRBV28 to TRBJ1-4; D call uncertain. The CDR3 is made up of 17 amino acids. Germline CDR1 is MDHEN and CDR2 is SYDVKM. V lost 6 bases and J lost 5, with 22 bases in between. CDR3 nucleotide sequence: TGTGCCAGCAGCACGCAGGTGATGAATTCGGGGAATGAAAAACTGTTTTTT. The encoded protein is CASSTQVMNSGNEKLFF.

The V and J genes are TRBV11-3 and TRBJ2-7; maybe TRBD2 (5 bases). Germline V gives CDR1 SGHNT, CDR2 YENEEA. Trimming pared 2 bases from V and 0 bases from J, leaving 8 bases between. The CDR3 is 14 residues long. The CDR3 DNA reads TGTGCCAGCAGCTTAACGGGGAGCTCCTACGAGCAGTACTTC. Encoded protein: CASSLTGSSYEQYF.

This sequence joins TRBV25-1 and TRBJ2-2, with 10 bases identical to TRBD1. V dropped 6 bases and J dropped 6; count of bases not matched to a gene: 4. The CDR3 extends over 14 amino acids. Per the germline V gene, CDR1 is MGHDK and CDR2 is SYGVNS. The CDR3 DNA reads TGTGCCAGCAGAGGGGACAGGGGCTCCGGGGAGCTGTTTTTT. This gives the protein CASRGDRGSGELFF.

The V and J genes are TRBV4-1 and TRBJ2-5; tentatively, D is TRBD2 (5 bases). The germline V gene encodes CDR1 MGHRA and CDR2 YSYEKL. The V gene lost 4 bases and the J gene lost 10 bases, with 16 bases spanning the gap. This CDR3 has 13 residues. CDR3 residues: CASSRWVGDVQYF. CDR3 DNA: TGCGCCAGCAGCCGCTGGGTCGGGGATGTCCAGTACTTC.

V and J are TRBV15 and TRBJ2-1; TRBD2 matches 13 bases. The germline V gene encodes CDR1 LNHNV and CDR2 YYDKDF (reference sequence). The CDR3 is 15 residues long. The J segment lost 8 bases and the V segment lost 5 bases, leaving 6 bases of the junction unmatched. CDR3: CATSQLAGGPDEQFF. The CDR3 coding sequence is TGTGCCACCAGCCAACTAGCGGGAGGGCCCGATGAGCAGTTCTTC. The full variable domain, its missing parts supplied by reference TRBV15 and TRBJ2-1, is DAMVIQNPRYQVTQFGKPVTLSCSQTLNHNVMYWYQQKSSQAPKLLFHYYDKDFNNEADTPDNFQSRRPNTSFCFLDIRSPGLGDTAMYLCATSQLAGGPDEQFFGPGTRLTVL.

The V call is TRBV5-5, the J call TRBJ2-5, with a tentative D call TRBD1 (6 bases). This CDR3 is 15 amino acids long. Trimming pared 1 base from V and 5 bases from J, leaving 15 bases between. The germline CDR1 and CDR2 sequences are SGHKS and YYEKEE (reference sequence). The CDR3 sequence: CASSLTGSGWETQYF. The CDR3 DNA sequence: TGTGCCAGCAGCTTGACAGGGAGTGGCTGGGAGACCCAGTACTTC.

On this clone itself: Other DNA sequences in the same sample also yield this CDR3. The rearrangement uses TRBV5-1 and TRBJ2-3; TRBD1 matches at 10 bases. The germline V gene has CDR1 SGHRS and CDR2 YFSETQ. Trimming cost V 0 bases and J 6 bases; bases outside gene matches: 4. The CDR3 covers 15 residues. CDR3 sequence reads: CASSLAGQGLDTQYF. CDR3 sequence (DNA): TGCGCCAGCAGCTTGGCGGGACAGGGGTTGGATACGCAGTATTTT. Combining the CDR3 with reference TRBV5-1 and TRBJ2-3 gives the whole variable domain KAGVTQTPRYLIKTRGQQVTLSCSPISGHRSVSWYQQTPGQGLQFLFEYFSETQRNKGNFPGRFSGRQFSNSRSEMNVSTLELGDSALYLCASSLAGQGLDTQYFGPGTRLTVL.